Listed below are T cell receptor beta chains from one sample, sequenced in a study of vaccination and CD4 T cells after COVID-19. Their recognized antigens are unknown. Via MiXCR, TCRdb re-called the PCR reads, giving one row per CDR3 protein. The sample shows about 14,000 distinct CDR3 sequences, roughly 45% of them seen only once. The sample consisted of cultured CD4+ T cells from blood. The receptors derive from a human donor with COVID-19. Both conserved end residues are part of each CDR3. D genes are given only for firm matches. Clone sizes are given selectively: once, few, many, or a class where the clone is expanded.

d_gene	abundance	v_gene	j_gene	CDR3nt	CDR3aa
NA	few	TRBV6-5	TRBJ2-5	TGTGCCAGCAGTTCCGCCCCGAGGGCAGAGACCCAGTACTTC	CASSSAPRAETQYF
NA	few	TRBV10-3	TRBJ2-2	TGTGCCATCACGCAGTCGGGGAACACCGGGGAGCTGTTTTTT	CAITQSGNTGELFF
NA	NA	TRBV28	TRBJ2-3	TGTGCCAGCACGAAGTTGGGGACCACAGATACGCAGTATTTT	CASTKLGTTDTQYF
TRBD2	NA	TRBV7-2	TRBJ2-5	TGTGCCAGCAGCTTTAGCGGGGGACAAGAGACCCAGTACTTC	CASSFSGGQETQYF
NA	once	TRBV5-1	TRBJ2-6	TGCGCCAGCATAGCGGTTGGGGCCAACGTCCTGACTTTC	CASIAVGANVLTF
NA	few	TRBV24-1	TRBJ1-4	TGTGCCACCAGTGACCACGTCGGGGAAAAACTGTTTTTT	CATSDHVGEKLFF
TRBD2	NA	TRBV7-9	TRBJ2-3	TGTGCCAGCAGCTTGAAGCGGGGGGACACAGATACGCAGTATTTT	CASSLKRGDTDTQYF
TRBD1	once	TRBV24-1	TRBJ2-3	TGTGCCACCAGTGATTCTGGTCCCGGGACAGGAATCACAGATACGCAGTATTTT	CATSDSGPGTGITDTQYF
NA	NA	TRBV15	TRBJ1-4	TGTGCCACCAGCAGAGATGTCCTTAATGAAAAACTGTTTTTT	CATSRDVLNEKLFF
NA	NA	TRBV23-1	TRBJ2-1	TGCGCCAGCAGCACTAGCAGAGTCACGCAGTTCTTC	CASSTSRVTQFF
TRBD1	NA	TRBV7-6	TRBJ2-5	TGTGCCAGCAGCAAAGGACAGGGGACGTACCAAGAGACCCAGTACTTC	CASSKGQGTYQETQYF
TRBD1	NA	TRBV27	TRBJ1-5	TGTGCCAGCAGCCCGGGTGAGGAACAGGGGTGGCAGCCCCAGCATTTT	CASSPGEEQGWQPQHF
TRBD1	NA	TRBV12-3/TRBV12-4	TRBJ2-5	TGTGCCAGCAGCCGGGACAGATCCCAAGAGACCCAGTACTTC	CASSRDRSQETQYF
NA	NA	TRBV7-2	TRBJ2-3	TGTGCCAGCAGCCCCGACGCCAGTCGAGGCACAGATACGCAGTATTTT	CASSPDASRGTDTQYF
NA	NA	TRBV6-1	TRBJ1-2	TGTGCCTCCTCGGACATTAACTATGGCTACACCTTC	CASSDINYGYTF
NA	NA	TRBV15	TRBJ1-2	TGTGCCACCAGCAGAGATCAGGCTTTCAGTGCTTCTGGAAACTATGGCTACACCTTC	CATSRDQAFSASGNYGYTF
NA	NA	TRBV7-9	TRBJ2-7	TGTGCCAGCAGCCCGAGTTTCAGGAGCGCCGCAGATTACGAGCAGTACTTC	CASSPSFRSAADYEQYF
TRBD1	NA	TRBV6-2/TRBV6-3	TRBJ1-2	TGTGCCAGCAGTCATCGACAGGGGTTGGTTGGCTACACCTTC	CASSHRQGLVGYTF
NA	NA	TRBV9	TRBJ2-3	TGTGCCAGCAGCGTAGTGGGGATGGGCACAGATACGCAGTATTTT	CASSVVGMGTDTQYF
TRBD2	NA	TRBV5-1	TRBJ2-5	TGCGCCAGCAGCGGGGGACTAGCGGGGACGACTGAGTACTTC	CASSGGLAGTTEYF
NA	few	TRBV11-3	TRBJ1-1	TGTGCCAGCAGCTTAGGGGGGGCTGGGTTAGCTGAAGCTTTCTTT	CASSLGGAGLAEAFF
NA	NA	TRBV20-1	TRBJ2-5	TGCAGTGCTGGGGACCCGGCTACGACCCAGTACTTC	CSAGDPATTQYF
NA	NA	TRBV11-3	TRBJ1-1	TGTGCCAGCAGCTTGGGCAGGGGAAGCACTGAAGCTTTCTTT	CASSLGRGSTEAFF
NA	few	TRBV7-8	TRBJ2-3	TGTGCCAGCAGCTTAGGGGCCGGGGATACGCAGTATTTT	CASSLGAGDTQYF
TRBD2	NA	TRBV9	TRBJ2-7	TGTGCCAGCAGCGTAGAGGTGGGGGGGTCCTACGAGCAGTACTTC	CASSVEVGGSYEQYF
TRBD1	NA	TRBV28	TRBJ1-5	TGTGCCAGCAGTCTAGGGACAGGGGCGCGTTCGGGGAGATGGCCCCAGCATTTT	CASSLGTGARSGRWPQHF
NA	NA	TRBV2	TRBJ2-2	TGTGCCAGCAGGACCGACAGGCGCAACACCGGGGAGCTGTTTTTT	CASRTDRRNTGELFF
NA	few	TRBV24-1	TRBJ1-5	TGTGCCACGGGGCAGGGTAGCAATCAGCCCCAGCATTTT	CATGQGSNQPQHF
NA	few	TRBV30	TRBJ1-1	TGTGCCTCAAAAGTAAGGGGTGAAGCTTTCTTT	CASKVRGEAFF
NA	few	TRBV6-1	TRBJ1-2	TGTGCCAGCTCAAACAGGTACGGCTATGGCTACACCTTC	CASSNRYGYGYTF
NA	NA	TRBV11-2	TRBJ1-5	TGTGCCAGCAGCTTAGATCCAAGAAATCAGCCCCAGCATTTT	CASSLDPRNQPQHF
NA	NA	TRBV6-5	TRBJ2-2	TGTGCCAGCAGTTACAGAGCAGCAGGGAGCGGGGAGCTGTTTTTT	CASSYRAAGSGELFF
NA	NA	TRBV7-9	TRBJ1-5	TGTGCCAGCACCCAGGAAAGCAATCAGCCCCAGCATTTT	CASTQESNQPQHF
NA	few	TRBV21-1	TRBJ2-7	TGTGCCAGCAGCAAAGATACTAGGTTCCGGGACACAGTCTACGAGCAGTACTTC	CASSKDTRFRDTVYEQYF
NA	NA	TRBV12-3/TRBV12-4	TRBJ1-2	TGTGCCAGCAGTCCCCAGACAGTGAGTGGCTACACCTTC	CASSPQTVSGYTF
NA	once	TRBV12-3/TRBV12-4	TRBJ2-4	TGTGCCAGCAGCCTTATGGGACGGTGGGATCAGTACTTC	CASSLMGRWDQYF
TRBD2	NA	TRBV20-1	TRBJ2-7	TGCAGTGCTATACTAGCGGGGGTCGCCTACGAGCAGTACTTC	CSAILAGVAYEQYF
TRBD1	NA	TRBV20-1	TRBJ1-3	TGCAGTGCTAGGCGGGGGACAGGGGGCAATGGAAACACCATATATTTT	CSARRGTGGNGNTIYF
NA	NA	TRBV20-1	TRBJ2-7	TGCAGTGCTTCGGGACAAAACTACGAGCAGTACTTC	CSASGQNYEQYF
NA	NA	TRBV29-1	TRBJ2-5	TGCAGCGTTGCCGGAGCTCAAGAGACCCAGTACTTC	CSVAGAQETQYF
NA	NA	TRBV27	TRBJ2-3	TGTGCCAGCAGTGCTCGGGTGATGGATACGCAGTATTTT	CASSARVMDTQYF
NA	NA	TRBV25-1	TRBJ2-7	TGTGCCAGCAGTGGGAACAACTACGAGCAGTACTTC	CASSGNNYEQYF
NA	NA	TRBV19	TRBJ1-5	TGTGCCAGTACCACCGCGACAGTTCAGCCCCAGCATTTT	CASTTATVQPQHF
NA	NA	TRBV30	TRBJ1-5	TGTGCCTGGAGTGTGGGGGTCCGGCAGCCTCTACATAAAAGCAATAGCAATCAGCCCCAGCATTTT	CAWSVGVRQPLHKSNSNQPQHF
TRBD1	NA	TRBV7-2	TRBJ1-1	TGTGCCAGCATCGAGGAAGACAGGGGAGGCACTGAAGCTTTCTTT	CASIEEDRGGTEAFF
NA	NA	TRBV27	TRBJ1-2	TGTGCCAGCAGTTTGGGACTCGGCTATGGCTACACCTTC	CASSLGLGYGYTF
TRBD1	few	TRBV20-1	TRBJ1-5	TGCAGTGCCGCCTCCGGGACAGGGCTTGATCAGCCCCAGCATTTT	CSAASGTGLDQPQHF
NA	NA	TRBV27	TRBJ1-5	TGTGCCAGCAGTTCGGTCGGACAGCCCCAGCATTTT	CASSSVGQPQHF
NA	NA	TRBV19	TRBJ1-5	TGTGCCAGTAATGGTGCTTGGCAGGGTTGGGGTCAGCCCCAGCATTTT	CASNGAWQGWGQPQHF
NA	NA	TRBV7-3	TRBJ2-5	TGTGCCAGCAGCTTCAAGGGACGGGGAGAGACCCAGTACTTC	CASSFKGRGETQYF
NA	few	TRBV15	TRBJ2-2	TGTGCCACCAGCAGAGATCATGGACTACGGGAATTGTTTTTT	CATSRDHGLRELFF
NA	NA	TRBV6-4	TRBJ1-5	TGTGCCAGCACCACACGGGGGTTGGGTCAGCCCCAGCATTTT	CASTTRGLGQPQHF
TRBD1	NA	TRBV20-1	TRBJ2-3	TGCAGTGCTAGCGGTTCAGGGACAGGCACAGATACGCAGTATTTT	CSASGSGTGTDTQYF
NA	NA	TRBV7-2	TRBJ2-1	TGTGCCAGCAGCTTAGGTGCGGGAATGGGGGTGGCCGTATTATACAATGAGCAGTTCTTC	CASSLGAGMGVAVLYNEQFF
TRBD1	few	TRBV6-2/TRBV6-3	TRBJ2-5	TGTGCCAGCAGTTACTCGATGGCAGGGGGCGGTCGGGAGACCCAGTACTTC	CASSYSMAGGGRETQYF
TRBD2	NA	TRBV30	TRBJ2-3	TGTGCCTGGAGTGTACTAGCGGGGAGGCCAGATACGCAGTATTTT	CAWSVLAGRPDTQYF
NA	NA	TRBV20-1	TRBJ1-1	TGCAGTGCTAGATCCATAAGTGAAGCGAGGAGGGACACTGAAGCTTTCTTT	CSARSISEARRDTEAFF
NA	NA	TRBV10-3	TRBJ2-7	TGTGCCAAGAAAGAGAAATCCTACGAGCAGTACTTC	CAKKEKSYEQYF